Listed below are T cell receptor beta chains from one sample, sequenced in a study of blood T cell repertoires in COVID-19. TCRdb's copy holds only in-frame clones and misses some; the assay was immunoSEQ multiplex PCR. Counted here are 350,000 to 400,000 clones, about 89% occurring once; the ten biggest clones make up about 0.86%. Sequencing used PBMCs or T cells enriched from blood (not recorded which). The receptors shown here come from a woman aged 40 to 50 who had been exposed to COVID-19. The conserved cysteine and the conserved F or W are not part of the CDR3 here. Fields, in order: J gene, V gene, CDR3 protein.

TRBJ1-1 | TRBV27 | ASTTTYRANTEAF
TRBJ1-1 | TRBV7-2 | ASSQGGNTEAF
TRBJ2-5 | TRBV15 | ATSRTLAAGKETQY
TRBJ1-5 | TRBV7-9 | ASSLGDRGDQPQH
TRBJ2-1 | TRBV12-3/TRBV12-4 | ASSSLDNEQF
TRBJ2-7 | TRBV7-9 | ASSLGANEQY
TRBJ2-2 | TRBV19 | ASSSQGVGELF
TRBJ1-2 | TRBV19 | ASSSLTGEWTNYGYT
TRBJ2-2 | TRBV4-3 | ASSIRGPGELF
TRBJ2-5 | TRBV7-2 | ASSLGAGTGSETQY
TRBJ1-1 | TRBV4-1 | ASSQVMAGRGTEAF
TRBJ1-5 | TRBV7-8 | ASSLDGRDRGLQPQH
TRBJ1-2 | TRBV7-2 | ASSSQGTGTYGYT
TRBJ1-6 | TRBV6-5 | ASSSGWNSPLH
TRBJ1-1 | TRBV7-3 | ASSLSRGTEAF
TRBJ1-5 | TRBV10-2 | ASSEQGPPQH
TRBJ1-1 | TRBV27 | ASIGTATGRNTEAF
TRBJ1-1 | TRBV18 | ASSRAVSAWGMNTEAF
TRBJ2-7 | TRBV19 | ASSRAGTGNIHEQY
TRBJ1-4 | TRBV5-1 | ASSLGRRATNEKLF
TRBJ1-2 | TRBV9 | ASSVVPETYGYT
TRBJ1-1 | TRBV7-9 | ASSPRDRRFMNTEAF
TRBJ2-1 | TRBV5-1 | ASRLAGVNEQF
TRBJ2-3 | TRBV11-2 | ASSLGGSTDTQY
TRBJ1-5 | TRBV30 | AWRHRGGNQPQH
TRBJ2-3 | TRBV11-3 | ASSSSTTDTQY
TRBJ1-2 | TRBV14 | ASSHGRVYGYT
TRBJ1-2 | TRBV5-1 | ASSLEGTGVSYGYT
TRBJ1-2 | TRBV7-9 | ASSLDFSVNYGYT
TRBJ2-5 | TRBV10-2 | ARIFLLDRAGETQY
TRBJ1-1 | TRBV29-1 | SVCIGGNTEAF
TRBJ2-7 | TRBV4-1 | ASSRETGGNEQY
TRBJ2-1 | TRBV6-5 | ASRGLAQNNEQF
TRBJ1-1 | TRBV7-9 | ASSFLITEAF
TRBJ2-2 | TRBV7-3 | ASSAGTRYSGELF
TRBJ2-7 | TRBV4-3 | ASSENTGDMTYEQY
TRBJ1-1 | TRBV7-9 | ASSLEGRGRRNTEAF
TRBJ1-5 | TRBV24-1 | ATRGPGDQPQH
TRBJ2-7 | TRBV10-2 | ASSGTLGLAGEQQY
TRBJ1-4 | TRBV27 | ASSGGQSQEKLF
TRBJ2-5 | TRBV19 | ASSTQQGLKTQY
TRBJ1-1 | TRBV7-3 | ASILTGGRADTEAF
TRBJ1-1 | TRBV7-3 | ATQGDIITEAF